Listed below are T cell receptor beta chains from one sample, sequenced in a study of T cell changes during pregnancy in multiple sclerosis. TCRdb's table, derived via immunoSEQ multiplex PCR, lists solely in-frame clones and lacks some. Seen here are fewer than 20,000 clones, around 86% observed once, and the top ten hold 13%. Specimen: CD8+ T cells from peripheral blood mononuclear cells, collected in the third trimester of pregnancy. These TCRs come from a female donor in good health, enrolled as a control in a pregnancy study. CDR3s include the opening cysteine and the closing phenylalanine or tryptophan. Each record gives: CDR3 protein, CDR3 DNA, J gene, clone size, V gene, D gene. A D gene is named only where the DNA matches it firmly. The size field is filled for only some rows; it gives once, few, many or a size class.

CASSQRDRGFGEQYF	TGTGCCAGCAGCCAGAGGGACAGGGGGTTTGGAGAGCAGTACTTC	TRBJ2-7	NA	TRBV11-2	TRBD1
CASSSDSHPPNYGYTF	TGTGCCAGCAGCTCGGACAGCCACCCACCTAACTATGGCTACACCTTC	TRBJ1-2	NA	TRBV28	NA
CASSSGTTSTDTQYF	TGCGCCAGCAGCTCCGGGACAACTAGCACAGATACGCAGTATTTT	TRBJ2-3	NA	TRBV5-1	NA
CASSLPVPGGTIYF	TGTGCCAGTAGTCTCCCAGTTCCGGGGGGCACCATATATTTT	TRBJ1-3	few	TRBV19	NA
CASSQGTSGGADTQYF	TGTGCCAGCAGCCAAGGGACTAGCGGGGGGGCAGATACGCAGTATTTT	TRBJ2-3	NA	TRBV5-4	TRBD2
CASRQIRAASTDTQYF	TGTGCCAGCAGGCAAATCAGGGCTGCTAGCACAGATACGCAGTATTTT	TRBJ2-3	NA	TRBV11-2	NA
CASSLAQQGSSNQPQHF	TGTGCCAGCAGCTTAGCTCAACAGGGATCTAGCAATCAGCCCCAGCATTTT	TRBJ1-5	NA	TRBV11-3	NA
CASSLQQGVAAKNIQYF	TGCGCCAGCAGCTTGCAACAGGGGGTGGCGGCCAAAAACATTCAGTACTTC	TRBJ2-4	NA	TRBV5-1	TRBD1
CATSRAAGGSGGFKETQYF	TGTGCCACCAGCAGGGCAGCGGGTGGGAGCGGAGGTTTCAAAGAGACCCAGTACTTC	TRBJ2-5	NA	TRBV15	NA
CASSDSSGGADTQYF	TGTGCCAGCAGTGACTCTAGCGGGGGGGCAGATACGCAGTATTTT	TRBJ2-3	NA	TRBV6-4	TRBD2
CASSPGTTDNEQFF	TGTGCCAGCAGTCCCGGGACTACAGACAATGAGCAGTTCTTC	TRBJ2-1	NA	TRBV2	TRBD2
CASSKLEKNIQYF	TGTGCCAGCAGCAAGTTGGAGAAAAACATTCAGTACTTC	TRBJ2-4	NA	TRBV7-9	NA
CASSLGVSMGGEQYF	TGTGCCAGCAGCTTGGGGGTTAGCATGGGTGGCGAGCAGTACTTC	TRBJ2-7	NA	TRBV5-6	NA
CSARTGGEQYF	TGCAGTGCTAGGACAGGGGGCGAGCAGTACTTC	TRBJ2-7	NA	TRBV20-1	TRBD1
CASSMGGLNTEAFF	TGTGCCAGTAGTATGGGGGGGCTGAACACTGAAGCTTTCTTT	TRBJ1-1	NA	TRBV19	NA
CASSPGLAGGADTQYF	TGTGCCAGCAGCCCGGGGCTAGCGGGGGGAGCAGATACGCAGTATTTT	TRBJ2-3	NA	TRBV6-4	TRBD2
CASNSLGGTNEKLFF	TGTGCCAGCAATTCGTTAGGGGGTACAAATGAAAAACTGTTTTTT	TRBJ1-4	NA	TRBV6-5	NA
CASSLGQGSYNEQFF	TGTGCCAGCAGTTTAGGGCAGGGATCCTACAATGAGCAGTTCTTC	TRBJ2-1	NA	TRBV27	NA
CASSFHRQVPSDEQYF	TGTGCCAGCAGCTTCCATAGACAGGTACCTTCCGACGAGCAGTACTTC	TRBJ2-7	NA	TRBV11-2	NA
CASSSGLAFSYEQYF	TGTGCCAGCAGCTCGGGACTAGCGTTCTCCTACGAGCAGTACTTC	TRBJ2-7	NA	TRBV7-4	TRBD2
CASRPGSTDTQYF	TGTGCCAGCAGACCAGGGTCCACAGATACGCAGTATTTT	TRBJ2-3	NA	TRBV7-9	NA
CASGPFYEQYF	TGTGCCAGCGGGCCCTTCTACGAGCAGTACTTC	TRBJ2-7	NA	TRBV27	NA
CASSQWGSASGISNEQFF	TGCGCCAGCAGCCAATGGGGGTCAGCTAGCGGGATTTCCAATGAGCAGTTCTTC	TRBJ2-1	NA	TRBV4-3	TRBD2
CASSGMGSEQYF	TGTGCCAGTTCCGGGATGGGATCCGAGCAGTACTTC	TRBJ2-7	NA	TRBV19	NA
CASSSKEPGDYEQYF	TGTGCCAGCAGCTCAAAAGAACCAGGGGACTACGAGCAGTACTTC	TRBJ2-7	NA	TRBV7-9	NA
CASSQTLASGRSYEQYF	TGCGCCAGCAGCCAAACATTGGCTAGCGGAAGGTCCTACGAGCAGTACTTC	TRBJ2-7	NA	TRBV4-1	TRBD2
CASSLSSGGSNEQFF	TGTGCCAGCTCTCTGTCCAGCGGGGGTAGCAATGAGCAGTTCTTC	TRBJ2-1	NA	TRBV18	TRBD2
CASSQEGGVINQPQHF	TGCGCCAGCAGCCAAGAAGGGGGGGTGATCAATCAGCCCCAGCATTTT	TRBJ1-5	NA	TRBV4-1	NA
CASSAETTSDGYTF	TGTGCCAGCAGTGCCGAGACTACAAGCGATGGCTACACCTTC	TRBJ1-2	NA	TRBV6-1	NA
CSVEFRDSYYGYTF	TGCAGCGTTGAATTTAGGGACAGTTACTATGGCTACACCTTC	TRBJ1-2	few	TRBV29-1	TRBD1
CASSDASGTNNEQFF	TGTGCCAGCAGTGACGCTAGCGGGACCAACAATGAGCAGTTCTTC	TRBJ2-1	medium-sized	TRBV6-4	TRBD2
CASSYEQGAQPQHF	TGTGCCAGCAGTTACGAACAGGGGGCCCAGCCCCAGCATTTT	TRBJ1-5	NA	TRBV28	TRBD1
CASSRGQGSSYEQYF	TGTGCCAGCAGTCGAGGGCAGGGGAGCTCCTACGAGCAGTACTTC	TRBJ2-7	NA	TRBV27	NA
CASSQVSGDHYEQYF	TGCGCCAGCAGCCAAGTAAGCGGAGATCACTACGAGCAGTACTTC	TRBJ2-7	NA	TRBV4-3	NA
CASSYAGGGIQYF	TGTGCCAGCAGTTACGCAGGGGGTGGCATTCAGTACTTC	TRBJ2-4	NA	TRBV6-6	TRBD1
CASGGALELGEQFF	TGTGCCAGCGGGGGGGCACTAGAATTAGGTGAGCAGTTCTTC	TRBJ2-1	NA	TRBV5-4	NA